Given below is one TCR beta chain in context. Original processing methods: The assay estimated nucleated cells by amplifying reference gene primers. The assay was immunoSEQ multiplex PCR, and TCRdb's table has in-frame clones only and misses some. The D gene and trimming were derived from the DNA, and the V and J assignments and clone size from that table. The sample holds 100,000 or so clones; roughly 86% are singletons and the top ten take over 2.5%. CDR3 length: 13 amino acids. CDR1 is LGHNA, CDR2 YSLEER, per germline. Trimming cost V 4 bases and J 10 bases, with 14 bases left between them. The data are from a study of blood T cell repertoires in COVID-19.

The clonotype comes from a man aged 45-65 years with active or convalescent COVID-19. The chain uses TRBV4-3 and TRBJ2-1; a weak D match, TRBD1 (6 bases). Sequencing input: peripheral blood. The CDR3: CASSRGPKAEQFF. DNA of the CDR3: TGCGCCAGCAGCCGGGGGCCGAAAGCAGAGCAGTTCTTC.